This entry is about one TCR beta chain. Its target antigen remains unknown. One base away there is no much larger clone; base qualities are not given. The library was produced with 5' RACE. The second PCR ran for about 7 to 11 cycles and used a J-beta primer mix along with a sample-barcoded 5' primer. Each TCR beta cDNA molecule received a unique molecular identifier from a template-switch 5' adaptor carrying 12 random nucleotides. Each sample yielded at least 3 million CDR3-containing paired-end reads. All of the RNA was converted into first-strand cDNA using the Mint cDNA synthesis kit, with a TRBC-specific oligonucleotide serving as the primer. Following uracil-DNA glycosylase treatment, all cDNA underwent a first 18-cycle PCR with the universal primers M1SS and BC2_uni_R. The study's own analysis went as follows. Each sample was normalized by randomly selecting 1 million high-quality reads, each carrying a distinct molecular identifier. Instead of being binned into consensus sequences, reads with shared molecular identifiers were discarded. MiTCR, with a Q25 quality threshold and the strictest error-elimination algorithm, was used for CDR3 identification, clonotype clustering and error correction. A nonparametric unseen species model with Euler transformation was used to estimate a lower bound on total TCR beta diversity. TCRdb trimmed the raw reads at Q25, called clones with MiXCR and kept productive beta chains. Merged by CDR3 protein, the rows form single entries marked with the most common genes and DNA. Here the V and J calls rest on TCRdb's processing, not on the authors' analysis. The sample has fewer than 2,000,000 distinct CDR3 sequences on record, 30% to 40% of them singletons. Of the sample, 20% to 25% falls within the top ten clones.

This sample is part of a study of blood T cells in healthy people across ages (dated by TCRdb to the mid-2010s). About the study as a whole: Template switching captured roughly one uniquely barcoded TCR beta cDNA molecule per two T cells in model experiments. Age-related changes in TCR beta repertoire diversity were measured in the study by deep sequencing normalized with unique cDNA molecular identifiers. Four age groups were formed from the donors: young (average approximately 16 years), middle-aged (more than 35), aged (62) and long-lived (about 80). To avoid experimental bias, donors of different ages were randomly spread across the sequencing lanes. For two donors (one aged 18 to 30 and one aged 80 or older), the study analyzed two additional independent replicas of 1 million unique cDNA reads from the same blood draw. Beyond this particular receptor, the publication reports: Estimates of total diversity from one million sequenced T cells were regarded as lower bounds and underestimates. Compared with the aged group, more naive CD4+ T cells, fewer expanded clones and increased TCR diversity were shown by the long-lived group, suggesting age selection. Observed TCR beta diversity correlated strongly with the percentage of naive T cells measured by flow cytometry. Conclusive comparison of naive and antigen-experienced compartments was prevented by the profiling of bulk unsorted PBMCs. As age increased, observed TCR beta diversity per million T cells dropped in a roughly linear way, and a significant reduction was already evident by age 40. Donor CMV infection status was unknown, potentially confounding age-related changes in expanded clonotypes.

The donors were 40 or so Caucasian individuals from Russia, aged roughly 6 to 90 years, who were systemically healthy. Each donor gave about 9.2 milliliters of peripheral blood, drawn into EDTA-treated Vacutainer tubes. Ficoll-Paque density-gradient centrifugation was used to isolate PBMCs, with at least 7 million obtained per sample. Trizol reagent was used to extract total RNA from PBMCs, with at least 5.5 micrograms per sample. The percentages of naive CD45RAhigh/CD27high T cells were determined by flow cytometry on a PBMC aliquot from every donor. This TCR was recovered from a human donor in good health. The source material was blood.

CDR3 reads: CASSEFWTLSGYTF. The DNA sequence reads TGTGCCAGCAGTGAATTTTGGACATTAAGCGGCTACACCTTC. Rearrangement joined TRBV2 to TRBJ1-2; the D gene is perhaps TRBD1, on 5 matching bases. The germline V gene gives CDR1 as SNHLY and CDR2 as FYNNEI. The CDR3, cysteine through phenylalanine, is 14 amino acids long. Only the CDR3 DNA is retained, 42 bases long and in frame from the first base. V is clipped by 2 bases and J by 8 bases, and the sequence between their germline boundaries is 15 bases long.